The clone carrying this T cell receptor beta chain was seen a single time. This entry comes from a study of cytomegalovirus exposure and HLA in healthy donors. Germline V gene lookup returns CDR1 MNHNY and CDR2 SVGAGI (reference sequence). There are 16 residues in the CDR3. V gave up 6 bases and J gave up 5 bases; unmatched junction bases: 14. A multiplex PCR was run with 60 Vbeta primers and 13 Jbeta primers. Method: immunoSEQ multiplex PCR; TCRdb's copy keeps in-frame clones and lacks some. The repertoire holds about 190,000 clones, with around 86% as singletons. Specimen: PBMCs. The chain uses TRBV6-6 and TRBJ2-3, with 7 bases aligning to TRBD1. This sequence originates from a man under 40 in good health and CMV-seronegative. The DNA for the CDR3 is TGTGCCAGCAGCTACCCCCGGACAGGCGCAGGAGATACGCAGTATTTT. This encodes CASSYPRTGAGDTQYF.